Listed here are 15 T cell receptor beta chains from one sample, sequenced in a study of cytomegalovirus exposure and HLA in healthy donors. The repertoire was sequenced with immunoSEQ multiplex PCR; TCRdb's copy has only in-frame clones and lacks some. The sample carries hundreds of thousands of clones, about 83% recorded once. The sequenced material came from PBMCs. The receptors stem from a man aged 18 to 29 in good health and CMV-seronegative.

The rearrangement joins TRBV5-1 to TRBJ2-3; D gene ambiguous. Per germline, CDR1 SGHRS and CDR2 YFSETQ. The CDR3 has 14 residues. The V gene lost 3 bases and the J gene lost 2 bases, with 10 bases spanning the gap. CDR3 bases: TGCGCCAGCAGCTCGACGGGTTCCACAGATACGCAGTATTTT. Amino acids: CASSSTGSTDTQYF. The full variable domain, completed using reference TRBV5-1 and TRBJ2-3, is KAGVTQTPRYLIKTRGQQVTLSCSPISGHRSVSWYQQTPGQGLQFLFEYFSETQRNKGNFPGRFSGRQFSNSRSEMNVSTLELGDSALYLCASSSTGSTDTQYFGPGTRLTVL.

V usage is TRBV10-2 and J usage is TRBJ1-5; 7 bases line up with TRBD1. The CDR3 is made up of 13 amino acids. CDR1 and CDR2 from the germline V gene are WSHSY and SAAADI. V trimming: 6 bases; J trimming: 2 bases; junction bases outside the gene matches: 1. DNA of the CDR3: TGCGCCAGCAGAGGACAGGGCAATCAGCCCCAGCATTTT. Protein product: CASRGQGNQPQHF.

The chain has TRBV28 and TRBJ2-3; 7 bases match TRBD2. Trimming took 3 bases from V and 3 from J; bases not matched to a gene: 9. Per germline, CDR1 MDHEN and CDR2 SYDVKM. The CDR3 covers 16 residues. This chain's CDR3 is CASSLREGVATDTQYF. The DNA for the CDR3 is TGTGCCAGCAGTTTGAGGGAGGGAGTGGCTACAGATACGCAGTATTTT. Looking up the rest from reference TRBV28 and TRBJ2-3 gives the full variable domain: DVKVTQSSRYLVKRTGEKVFLECVQDMDHENMFWYRQDPGLGLRLIYFSYDVKMKEKGDIPEGYSVSREKKERFSLILESASTNQTSMYLCASSLREGVATDTQYFGPGTRLTVL.

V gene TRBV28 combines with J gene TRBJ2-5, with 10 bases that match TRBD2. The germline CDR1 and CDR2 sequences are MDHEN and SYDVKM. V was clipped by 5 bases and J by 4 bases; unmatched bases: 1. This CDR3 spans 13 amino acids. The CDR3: CASSLAGAETQYF. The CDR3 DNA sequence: TGTGCCAGCAGTCTAGCGGGAGCAGAGACCCAGTACTTC. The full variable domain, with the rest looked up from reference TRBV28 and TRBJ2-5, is DVKVTQSSRYLVKRTGEKVFLECVQDMDHENMFWYRQDPGLGLRLIYFSYDVKMKEKGDIPEGYSVSREKKERFSLILESASTNQTSMYLCASSLAGAETQYFGPGTRLLVL.

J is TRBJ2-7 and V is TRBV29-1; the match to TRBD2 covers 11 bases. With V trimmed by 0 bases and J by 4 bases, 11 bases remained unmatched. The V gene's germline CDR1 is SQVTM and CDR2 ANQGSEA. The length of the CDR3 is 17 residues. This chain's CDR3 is CSVEDRSSGGPEYEQYF. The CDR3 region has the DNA TGCAGCGTTGAAGATAGGTCTAGCGGGGGGCCGGAGTACGAGCAGTACTTC.

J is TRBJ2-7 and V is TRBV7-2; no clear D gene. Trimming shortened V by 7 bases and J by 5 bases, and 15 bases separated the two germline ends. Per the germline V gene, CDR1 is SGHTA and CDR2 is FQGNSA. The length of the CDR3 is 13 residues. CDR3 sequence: CASTHRHGHEQYF. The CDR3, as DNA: TGTGCCAGCACCCATCGACACGGCCACGAGCAGTACTTC.

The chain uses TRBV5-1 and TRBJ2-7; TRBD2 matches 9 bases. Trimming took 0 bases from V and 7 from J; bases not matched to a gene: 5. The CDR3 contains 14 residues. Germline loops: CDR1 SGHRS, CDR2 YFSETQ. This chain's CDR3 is CASSLGLAEGEQYF. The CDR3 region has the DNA TGCGCCAGCAGCTTGGGACTAGCGGAGGGGGAGCAGTACTTC.

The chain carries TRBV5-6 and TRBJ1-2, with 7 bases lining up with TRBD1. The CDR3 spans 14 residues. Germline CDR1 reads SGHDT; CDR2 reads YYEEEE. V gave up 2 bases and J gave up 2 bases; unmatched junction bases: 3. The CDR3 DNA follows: TGTGCCAGCAGCTTTGCACAGGGGAACTATGGCTACACCTTC. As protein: CASSFAQGNYGYTF.

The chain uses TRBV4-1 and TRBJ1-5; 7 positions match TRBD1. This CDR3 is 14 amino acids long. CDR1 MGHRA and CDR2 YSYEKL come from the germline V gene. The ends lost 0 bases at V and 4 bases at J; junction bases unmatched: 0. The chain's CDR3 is CASSQEQGNQPQHF. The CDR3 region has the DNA TGCGCCAGCAGCCAAGAACAGGGGAATCAGCCCCAGCATTTT.

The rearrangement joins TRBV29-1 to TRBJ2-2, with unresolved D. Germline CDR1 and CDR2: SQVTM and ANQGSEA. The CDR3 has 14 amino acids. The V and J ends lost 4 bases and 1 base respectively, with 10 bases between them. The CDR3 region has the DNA TGCAGCGTTGTGCTAACTCAGAACACCGGGGAGCTGTTTTTT. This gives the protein CSVVLTQNTGELFF.

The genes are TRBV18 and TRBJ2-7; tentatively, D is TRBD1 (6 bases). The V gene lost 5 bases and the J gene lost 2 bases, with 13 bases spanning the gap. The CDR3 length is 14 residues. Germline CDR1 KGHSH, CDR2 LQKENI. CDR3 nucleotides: TGTGCCAGCTCAACGGAACAGGGACCCTACGAGCAGTACTTC. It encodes CASSTEQGPYEQYF.

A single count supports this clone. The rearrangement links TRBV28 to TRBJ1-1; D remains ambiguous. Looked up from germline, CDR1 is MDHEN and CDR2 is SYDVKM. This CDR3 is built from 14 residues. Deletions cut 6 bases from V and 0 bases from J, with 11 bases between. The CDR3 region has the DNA TGTGCCAGCAGAGCGGACCAATTGAACACTGAAGCTTTCTTT. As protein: CASRADQLNTEAFF.

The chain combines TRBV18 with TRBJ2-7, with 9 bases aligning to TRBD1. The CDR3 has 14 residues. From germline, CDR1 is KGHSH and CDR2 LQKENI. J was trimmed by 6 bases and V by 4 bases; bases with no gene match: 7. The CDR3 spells CASSQTGGLFEQYF. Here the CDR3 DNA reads TGTGCCAGCTCACAAACAGGGGGCCTCTTCGAGCAGTACTTC.

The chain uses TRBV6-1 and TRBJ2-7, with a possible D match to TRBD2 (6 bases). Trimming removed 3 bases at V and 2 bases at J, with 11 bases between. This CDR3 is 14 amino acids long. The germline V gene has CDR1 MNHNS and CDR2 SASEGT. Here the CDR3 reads CASSEGGVAYEQYF. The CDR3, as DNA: TGTGCCAGCAGTGAGGGCGGGGTGGCCTACGAGCAGTACTTC.

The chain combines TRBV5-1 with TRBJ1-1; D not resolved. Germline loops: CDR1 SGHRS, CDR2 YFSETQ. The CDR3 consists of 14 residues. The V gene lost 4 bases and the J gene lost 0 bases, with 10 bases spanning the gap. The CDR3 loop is CASSRGQVNTEAFF. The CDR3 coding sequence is TGCGCCAGCAGCCGTGGGCAGGTGAACACTGAAGCTTTCTTT.